The 10 T cell receptor beta chains below come from one sample, sequenced in a study of siplizumab effects on memory and regulatory T cells. Assay: immunoSEQ multiplex PCR; the TCRdb copy retains only in-frame clones and omits some. This sample has some 120,000 clones, with about 95% found just once. The sequenced sample consisted of non-Treg CD4+ T cells sorted from blood. All receptors come from a human donor in good health.

The chain has TRBV18 and TRBJ2-1; no firm D call. The germline V gene has CDR1 KGHSH and CDR2 LQKENI. The CDR3 spans 13 residues. With 0 bases removed from V and 7 bases from J, the gap between germline ends came to 7 bases. This CDR3 reads CASSPPGGNEQFF. For the CDR3, the DNA is TGTGCCAGCTCACCACCGGGTGGGAATGAGCAGTTCTTC.

The genes are TRBV6-7 and TRBJ1-5; TRBD1 matches 7 bases. TRBV6-7 is designated an ORF whose function remains uncertain. The junction had 6 bases not matched to a gene; V was cut back by 0 bases and J by 1 base. The CDR3 spans 17 residues. CDR3 in DNA: TGTGCCAGCAGTTACTCATGGCCGGGACAGAGCAATCAGCCCCAGCATTTT. Translating it yields CASSYSWPGQSNQPQHF.

DNA for the CDR3: TGTGCCAGCAGCCCCCACTTGAACACTGAAGCTTTCTTT. This gives the protein CASSPHLNTEAFF. The chain couples TRBV14 to TRBJ1-1; no clear D. V gave up 4 bases and J gave up 0 bases, with 6 bases separating them. The CDR3 length is 13 residues. Germline CDR1 is SGHDN and CDR2 is FVKESK.

This clone turned up a few times. J is TRBJ1-1 and V is TRBV27, with D unclear. Germline CDR1 is MNHEY and CDR2 is SMNVEV (reference sequence). The germline V and J ends were trimmed by 2 bases and 1 base, with 5 bases remaining between them. The CDR3 totals 13 residues. CDR3 protein: CASSLVANTEAFF. CDR3 coding DNA: TGTGCCAGCAGTTTAGTAGCGAACACTGAAGCTTTCTTT.

The J gene is TRBJ2-1, the V gene TRBV7-6; D is unresolved. V was shortened by 6 bases and J by 0 bases, with 9 bases between the two germline ends. Germline V gene sequence: CDR1 SGHVS, CDR2 FNYEAQ. The CDR3 extends over 14 amino acids. CDR3 bases: TGTGCCAGCAGTCAGACTTTCTCCTACAATGAGCAGTTCTTC. It encodes CASSQTFSYNEQFF.

V gene TRBV7-2 combines with J gene TRBJ2-1; 9 positions agree with TRBD2. Germline V gene sequence: CDR1 SGHTA, CDR2 FQGNSA. V shed 6 bases and J 5 bases; nucleotides not matched to a gene: 8. This CDR3 contains 15 residues. The CDR3 loop reads CASSLQRGVNNEQFF. The CDR3 DNA reads TGTGCCAGCAGTTTACAGCGGGGGGTTAACAATGAGCAGTTCTTC.

The chain carries TRBV6-5 and TRBJ1-6, with unresolved D. V shed 8 bases and J shed 10 bases, with 12 bases lying between them. The CDR3 extends over 12 amino acids. Germline V gives CDR1 MNHEY, CDR2 SVGAGI. This CDR3 reads CASSLGFSPLHF. DNA of the CDR3: TGTGCCAGCTCCCTAGGGTTCTCACCCCTCCACTTT.

The V gene is TRBV7-9, the J gene TRBJ2-3; tentatively, D is TRBD1 (6 bases). Germline assignment: CDR1 SEHNR and CDR2 FQNEAQ (reference sequence). There are 15 residues in the CDR3. With 5 bases removed from V and 0 bases from J, the gap between germline ends came to 12 bases. CDR3 protein: CASSRQETSTDTQYF. CDR3 nucleotides: TGTGCCAGCAGCAGACAGGAGACTAGCACAGATACGCAGTATTTT.

J is TRBJ2-7 and V is TRBV13; 8 bases agree with TRBD2. Trimming at V came to 5 bases and at J to 6 bases, leaving 6 bases not matched to a gene. Germline V gene data show CDR1 as PRHDT and CDR2 as FYEKMQ (reference sequence). The CDR3 is 13 amino acids. CDR3 region: CASSPRTSSEQYF. The CDR3 bases are TGTGCCAGCAGCCCGCGGACTAGCAGCGAGCAGTACTTC.

The chain is built from TRBV28 and TRBJ2-3; 7 bases map to TRBD2. CDR1 and CDR2 (germline): MDHEN, SYDVKM. CDR3 length: 14 residues. Trimming at V came to 8 bases and at J to 1 base, leaving 6 bases not matched to a gene. The CDR3 sequence: CASREAGRTDTQYF. In DNA form, the CDR3 reads TGTGCCAGCCGGGAGGCAGGGCGCACAGATACGCAGTATTTT.